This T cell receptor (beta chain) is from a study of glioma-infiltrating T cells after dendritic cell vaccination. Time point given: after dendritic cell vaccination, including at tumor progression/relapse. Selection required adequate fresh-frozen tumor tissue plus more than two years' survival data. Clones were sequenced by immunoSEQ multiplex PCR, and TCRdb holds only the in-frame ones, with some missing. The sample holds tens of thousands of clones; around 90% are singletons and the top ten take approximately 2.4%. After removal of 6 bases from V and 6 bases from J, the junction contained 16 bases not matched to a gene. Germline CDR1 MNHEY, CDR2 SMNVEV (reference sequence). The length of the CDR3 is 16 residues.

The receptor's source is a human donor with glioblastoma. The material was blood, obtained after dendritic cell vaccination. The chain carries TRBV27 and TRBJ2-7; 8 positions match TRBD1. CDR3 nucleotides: TGTGCCAGCAGGACCTCTATCCGGACAGGGAAAGGCGAGCAGTACTTC. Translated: CASRTSIRTGKGEQYF.